This paragraph covers one TCR beta chain sequence. The CDR3 totals 16 residues. Germline CDR1 reads SEHNR; CDR2 reads FQNEAQ (reference sequence). J was trimmed by 5 bases and V by 5 bases; bases with no gene match: 9. This record comes from a study of blood T cell repertoires in COVID-19. Study-wide background: Acute and convalescent COVID-19 specimens originated in the United States, Italy and Spain. T cells, B-cell-depleted T cells, or PBMCs provided the cDNA or gDNA that served as material.

As processed by the authors: Amplification of reference gene primers provided the estimated nucleated cell counts. The data were produced by immunoSEQ multiplex PCR, yet TCRdb's version contains in-frame clones alone and is incomplete. V, J and clone size reflect that table, while D and trimming were determined from the DNA. The sample consists of roughly 120,000 clones, approximately 81% of them appearing once. This clonotype was sampled from a human donor in a cohort sampled during active COVID-19. The sample comprised peripheral blood. The chain couples TRBV7-9 to TRBJ2-3; the match to TRBD1 covers 11 bases. The CDR3 coding sequence is TGTGCCAGCAGCCCCGGGACAGGGGGGATGGTAGATACGCAGTATTTT. Translating it yields CASSPGTGGMVDTQYF.